A single sample gave rise to the 15 T cell receptor beta chains below, sequenced in a study of T cell clonotyping in hematopoietic cell transplantation. TCRdb's copy holds only in-frame clones and misses some; the assay was immunoSEQ multiplex PCR. The sample carries a few thousand clones, 89% recorded once. This specimen consisted of peripheral blood mononuclear cells, obtained 100 days after allogeneic stem cell transplant. The receptors originated from an older male patient who had an allogeneic stem cell transplant from an unrelated donor, so T cells may come from the graft donor. Some clones in this sample may be carry-over from other donors' samples.

This clone has just one count. This sequence joins TRBV18 and TRBJ2-7, with D perhaps TRBD2 (6 bases). The ends were cut back, 1 base at V and 9 bases at J, with 19 bases in the middle. The germline V gene encodes CDR1 KGHSH and CDR2 LQKENI. This CDR3 spans 15 amino acids. CDR3 DNA: TGTGCCAGCTCACCACAAGGTGGTAGCGGTAGCGGGCAGTACTTC. The encoded protein is CASSPQGGSGSGQYF.

CDR3 residues: CASSETNSPLHF. DNA of the CDR3: TGTGCCAGCAGTGAGACCAATTCACCCCTCCACTTT. The chain employs TRBV2 and TRBJ1-6; no clear D. Deletions cut 3 bases from V and 7 bases from J, with 4 bases between. Per germline, CDR1 SNHLY and CDR2 FYNNEI. This CDR3 comprises 12 residues. The complete variable domain, with remaining parts taken from reference TRBV2 and TRBJ1-6, reads EPEVTQTPSHQVTQMGQEVILRCVPISNHLYFYWYRQILGQKVEFLVSFYNNEISEKSEIFDDQFSVERPDGSNFTLKIRSTKLEDSAMYFCASSETNSPLHFGNGTRLTVT.

This chain joins TRBV7-2 and TRBJ2-7, with D unclear. The V and J ends lost 5 bases and 1 base respectively, with 9 bases between them. This CDR3 contains 13 residues. The germline gives CDR1 SGHTA, CDR2 FQGNSA. The DNA for the CDR3 is TGTGCCAGCAGCCGTGAGTATTCCTACGAGCAGTACTTC. Its translation: CASSREYSYEQYF.

The chain carries TRBV5-1 and TRBJ2-1; the match to TRBD1 covers 11 bases. Germline CDR1 SGHRS, CDR2 YFSETQ. The V gene end was trimmed by 4 bases and the J gene end by 10 bases; junction bases not matched to a gene: 10. CDR3 length: 15 residues. CDR3 protein: CASSDGTGGTSEQFF. CDR3 DNA: TGCGCCAGCAGCGACGGGACAGGGGGTACTTCGGAGCAGTTCTTC. Based on the CDR3 plus reference TRBV5-1 and TRBJ2-1, the full variable domain is KAGVTQTPRYLIKTRGQQVTLSCSPISGHRSVSWYQQTPGQGLQFLFEYFSETQRNKGNFPGRFSGRQFSNSRSEMNVSTLELGDSALYLCASSDGTGGTSEQFFGPGTRLTVL.

This chain links TRBV5-6 with TRBJ2-3; D may match TRBD1 or TRBD2 (5 bases each). The V end was cut by 6 bases, the J end by 6 bases, with 8 bases between. CDR1 and CDR2 from the germline V gene are SGHDT and YYEEEE. This CDR3 region has 11 residues. CDR3 coding DNA: TGTGCCAGCATTCGGGGCGATACGCAGTATTTT. The encoded protein is CASIRGDTQYF.

The genes are TRBV30 and TRBJ1-4; no definite D call. V dropped 8 bases and J dropped 8 bases, with 21 bases sitting between them. CDR1 and CDR2 from the germline V gene are GTSNPN and SVGIG (reference sequence). The CDR3 is 14 amino acids. This chain's CDR3 is CAQGPHGVREKLFF. CDR3 DNA: TGTGCCCAAGGACCCCACGGAGTTAGAGAAAAACTGTTTTTT.

This clone is a singleton in its sample. The chain is built from TRBV29-1 and TRBJ2-1; unclear D gene. CDR3 length: 13 amino acids. Trimming took off 0 bases at V and 10 bases at J, with 13 bases between the two ends. Germline V gives CDR1 SQVTM, CDR2 ANQGSEA. In nucleotides, the CDR3 is TGCAGCGTTGAAGATTTGCACTTTGGGGAGCAGTTCTTC. Translation: CSVEDLHFGEQFF.

The chain links TRBV2 to TRBJ1-1, with no clear D. This CDR3 comprises 13 residues. Per the germline V gene, CDR1 is SNHLY and CDR2 is FYNNEI. With 7 bases removed from V and 1 base from J, the gap between germline ends came to 10 bases. CDR3 DNA: TGTGCCAGCACCGAGAGGGAGAACACTGAAGCTTTCTTT. The encoded protein is CASTERENTEAFF.

V is TRBV7-6 and J is TRBJ2-1, with 7 bases that match TRBD1. V was pared by 5 bases and J by 6 bases, with 16 bases of the junction left unmatched. CDR3 length equals 17 residues. CDR1 SGHVS and CDR2 FNYEAQ come from the germline V gene. Written as DNA, the CDR3 is TGTGCCAGCAGCCCCCTCGCCCTCGGACAGGTCGGCAATGAGCAGTTCTTC. It encodes CASSPLALGQVGNEQFF.

This clone was detected once. The chain uses TRBV29-1 and TRBJ1-1; D not certain. The V end was cut by 7 bases, the J end by 0 bases, with 12 bases between. This CDR3 spans 13 amino acids. Germline-derived CDR1 and CDR2 are SQVTM and ANQGSEA. Here the CDR3 reads CSAEADLNTEAFF. DNA of the CDR3: TGCAGCGCAGAAGCGGATCTGAACACTGAAGCTTTCTTT.

The chain employs TRBV5-4 and TRBJ2-7; D uncertain. V lost 2 bases to trimming and J lost 3 bases, with 0 bases between them. The CDR3 extends over 10 amino acids. From germline, CDR1 is SGHNT and CDR2 YYREEE (reference sequence). The CDR3 region has the DNA TGTGCCAGCAGCTTCTACGAGCAGTACTTC. Its protein is CASSFYEQYF.

This chain connects TRBV7-2 to TRBJ2-7; TRBD2 matches at 7 bases. The CDR3 loop spans 15 amino acids. Germline V gene data show CDR1 as SGHTA and CDR2 as FQGNSA. V was pared by 6 bases and J by 3 bases, with 11 bases of the junction left unmatched. DNA of the CDR3: TGTGCCAGCAGTAGAGGGATCGGGGAGGGCTACGAGCAGTACTTC. It yields the protein CASSRGIGEGYEQYF.

J is TRBJ2-7 and V is TRBV10-3, with D unresolved. CDR1 ENHRY and CDR2 SYGVKD come from the germline V gene. The length of the CDR3 is 13 residues. The V gene lost 6 bases and the J gene lost 5 bases, with 14 bases spanning the gap. The CDR3 sequence: CAISGVQRDEQYF. The CDR3 DNA sequence: TGTGCCATCAGCGGTGTACAACGGGACGAGCAGTACTTC.

The chain has TRBV28 and TRBJ2-7; a weak D match, TRBD1 (6 bases). The CDR3 has 15 residues. Trimming removed 1 base from V and 3 bases from J, with 13 bases in between. Germline V lookup: CDR1 MDHEN, CDR2 SYDVKM. CDR3 region: CASSLYPGASYEQYF. The CDR3 DNA reads as TGTGCCAGCAGTTTATATCCAGGGGCAAGCTACGAGCAGTACTTC. Variable domain in full (rest from reference TRBV28 and TRBJ2-7): DVKVTQSSRYLVKRTGEKVFLECVQDMDHENMFWYRQDPGLGLRLIYFSYDVKMKEKGDIPEGYSVSREKKERFSLILESASTNQTSMYLCASSLYPGASYEQYFGPGTRLTVT.

The rearrangement uses TRBV29-1 and TRBJ2-7; a weak D match, TRBD2 (6 bases). Germline assignment: CDR1 SQVTM and CDR2 ANQGSEA. The CDR3 has 13 amino acids. V gave up 0 bases and J gave up 4 bases, with 10 bases separating them. The CDR3 coding sequence is TGCAGCGTTGAAGAATACCGGGGGTACGAGCAGTACTTC. It yields the protein CSVEEYRGYEQYF.